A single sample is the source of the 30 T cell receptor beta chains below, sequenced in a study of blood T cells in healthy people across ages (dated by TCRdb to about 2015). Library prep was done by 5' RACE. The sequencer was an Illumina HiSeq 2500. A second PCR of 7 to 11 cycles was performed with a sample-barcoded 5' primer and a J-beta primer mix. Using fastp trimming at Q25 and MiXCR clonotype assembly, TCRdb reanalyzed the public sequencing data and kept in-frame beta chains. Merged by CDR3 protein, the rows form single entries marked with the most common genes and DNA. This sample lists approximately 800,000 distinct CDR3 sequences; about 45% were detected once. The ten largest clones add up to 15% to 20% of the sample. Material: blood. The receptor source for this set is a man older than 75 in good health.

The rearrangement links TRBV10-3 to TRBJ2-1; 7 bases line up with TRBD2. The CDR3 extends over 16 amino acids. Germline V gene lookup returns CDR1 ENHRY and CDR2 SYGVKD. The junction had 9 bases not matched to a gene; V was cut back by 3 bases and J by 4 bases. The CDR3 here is CAISDSKAGSYNEQFF. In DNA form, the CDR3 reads TGTGCCATCAGTGATTCAAAAGCGGGATCTTACAATGAGCAGTTCTTC.

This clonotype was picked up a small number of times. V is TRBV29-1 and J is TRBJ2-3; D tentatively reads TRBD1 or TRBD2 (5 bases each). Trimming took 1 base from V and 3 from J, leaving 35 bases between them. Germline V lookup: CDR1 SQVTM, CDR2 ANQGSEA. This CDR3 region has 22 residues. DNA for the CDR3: TGCAGCGTTGAAGGTTGGTATTCCGGTACGGACGACTGGAGAGAGGGGACAGATACGCAGTATTTT. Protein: CSVEGWYSGTDDWREGTDTQYF.

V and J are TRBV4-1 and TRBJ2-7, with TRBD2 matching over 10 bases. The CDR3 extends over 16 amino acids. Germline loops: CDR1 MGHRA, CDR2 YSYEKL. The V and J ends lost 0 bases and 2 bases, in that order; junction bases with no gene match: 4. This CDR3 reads CASSQERLAGAYEQYF. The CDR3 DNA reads TGCGCCAGCAGCCAAGAGCGGCTAGCGGGAGCCTACGAGCAGTACTTC.

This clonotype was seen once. CDR3 nucleotides: TGTGCCTGGAGGGAAGAGCGGGGGGCCTACGAGCAGTACTTC. Translating it yields CAWREERGAYEQYF. The chain has TRBV30 and TRBJ2-7; 9 bases match TRBD2. With V trimmed by 3 bases and J by 2 bases, 5 bases remained unmatched. This CDR3 has 14 amino acids. The V gene's germline CDR1 is GTSNPN and CDR2 SVGIG (reference sequence).

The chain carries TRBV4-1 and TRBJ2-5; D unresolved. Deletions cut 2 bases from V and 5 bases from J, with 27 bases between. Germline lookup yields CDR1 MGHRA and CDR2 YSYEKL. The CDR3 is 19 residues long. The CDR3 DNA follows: TGCGCCAGCAGCCAAAGGAATTCGGCGTCCACTGCTTCAAGGGAGACCCAGTACTTC. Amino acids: CASSQRNSASTASRETQYF.

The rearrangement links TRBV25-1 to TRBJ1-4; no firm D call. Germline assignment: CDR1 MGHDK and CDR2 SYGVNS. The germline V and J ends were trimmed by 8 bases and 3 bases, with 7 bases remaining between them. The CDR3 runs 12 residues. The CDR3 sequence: CASDDSNEKLFF. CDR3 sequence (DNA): TGTGCCAGCGATGATTCTAATGAAAAACTGTTTTTT.

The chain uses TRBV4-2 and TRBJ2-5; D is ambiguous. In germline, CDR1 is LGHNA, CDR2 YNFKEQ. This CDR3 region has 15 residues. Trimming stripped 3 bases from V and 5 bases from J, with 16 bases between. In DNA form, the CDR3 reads TGTGCCAGCAGCCAGCCGGGCCTGGAATCCGAGACCCAGTACTTC. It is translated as CASSQPGLESETQYF.

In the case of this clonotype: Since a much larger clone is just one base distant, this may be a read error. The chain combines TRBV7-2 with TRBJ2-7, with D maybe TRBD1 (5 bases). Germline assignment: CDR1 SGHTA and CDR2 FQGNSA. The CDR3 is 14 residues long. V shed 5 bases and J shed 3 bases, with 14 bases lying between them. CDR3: CASSPTALYYEQYF. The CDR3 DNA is TGTGCCAGCAGCCCGACAGCATTGTACTACGAGCAGTACTTC.

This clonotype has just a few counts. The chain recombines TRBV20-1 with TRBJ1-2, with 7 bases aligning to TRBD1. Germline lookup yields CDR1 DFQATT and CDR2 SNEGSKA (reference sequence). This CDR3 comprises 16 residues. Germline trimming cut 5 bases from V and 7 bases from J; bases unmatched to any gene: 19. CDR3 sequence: CSAYKGGGEKTVGYTF. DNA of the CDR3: TGCAGTGCTTATAAAGGGGGCGGGGAAAAAACTGTTGGCTACACCTTC.

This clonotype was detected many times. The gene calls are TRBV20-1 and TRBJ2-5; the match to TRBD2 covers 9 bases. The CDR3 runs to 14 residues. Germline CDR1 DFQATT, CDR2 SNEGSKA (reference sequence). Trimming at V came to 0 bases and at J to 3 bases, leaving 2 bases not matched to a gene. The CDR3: CSARDRLAEETQYF. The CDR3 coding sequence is TGCAGTGCTAGAGATAGACTAGCGGAAGAGACCCAGTACTTC.

The CDR3 nucleotides read TGCAGCATCTCTCCGGGACGACTGACAGATACGCAGTATTTT. This codes for CSISPGRLTDTQYF. This chain connects TRBV29-1 to TRBJ2-3, with D perhaps given as TRBD1 or TRBD2 (5 bases each). CDR1 is SQVTM and CDR2 is ANQGSEA in the germline V gene. The CDR3 consists of 14 residues. Trimming shortened V by 8 bases and J by 3 bases, and 18 bases separated the two germline ends.

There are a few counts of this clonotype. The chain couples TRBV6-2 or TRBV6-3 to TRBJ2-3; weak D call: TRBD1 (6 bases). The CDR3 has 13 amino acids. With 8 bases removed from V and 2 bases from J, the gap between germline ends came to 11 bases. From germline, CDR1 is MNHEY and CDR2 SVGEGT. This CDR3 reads CASQDSNTDTQYF. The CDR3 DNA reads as TGTGCCAGCCAGGACAGTAACACAGATACGCAGTATTTT.

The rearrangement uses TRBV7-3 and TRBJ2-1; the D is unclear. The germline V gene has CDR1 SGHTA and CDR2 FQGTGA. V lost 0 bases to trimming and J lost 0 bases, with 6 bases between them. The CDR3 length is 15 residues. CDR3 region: CASSLTADSYNEQFF. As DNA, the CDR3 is TGTGCCAGCAGCTTAACGGCGGACTCCTACAATGAGCAGTTCTTC.

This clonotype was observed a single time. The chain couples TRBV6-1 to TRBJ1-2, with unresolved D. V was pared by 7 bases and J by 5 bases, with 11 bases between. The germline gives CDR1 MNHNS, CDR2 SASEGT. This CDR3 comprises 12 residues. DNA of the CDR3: TGTGCCAGCATAAGGGAGGCATATGGCTACACCTTC. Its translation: CASIREAYGYTF.

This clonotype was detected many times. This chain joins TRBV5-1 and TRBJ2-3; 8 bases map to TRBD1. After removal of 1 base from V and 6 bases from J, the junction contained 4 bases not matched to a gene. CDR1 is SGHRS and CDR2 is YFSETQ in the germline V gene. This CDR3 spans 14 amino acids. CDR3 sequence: CASSLTGGMDTQYF. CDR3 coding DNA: TGCGCCAGCAGCTTGACAGGGGGGATGGATACGCAGTATTTT.

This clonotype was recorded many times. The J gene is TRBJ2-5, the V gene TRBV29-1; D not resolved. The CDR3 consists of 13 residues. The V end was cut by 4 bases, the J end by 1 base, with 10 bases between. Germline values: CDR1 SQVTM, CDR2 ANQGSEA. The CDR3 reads CSVAGRSQETQYF. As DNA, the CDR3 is TGCAGCGTTGCTGGCAGGTCCCAAGAGACCCAGTACTTC.

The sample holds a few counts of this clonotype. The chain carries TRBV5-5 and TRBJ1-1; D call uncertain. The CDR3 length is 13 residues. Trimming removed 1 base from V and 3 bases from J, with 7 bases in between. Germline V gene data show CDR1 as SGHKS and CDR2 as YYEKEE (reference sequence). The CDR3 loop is CASSLWRYTEAFF. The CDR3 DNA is TGTGCCAGCAGCTTGTGGCGGTACACTGAAGCTTTCTTT.

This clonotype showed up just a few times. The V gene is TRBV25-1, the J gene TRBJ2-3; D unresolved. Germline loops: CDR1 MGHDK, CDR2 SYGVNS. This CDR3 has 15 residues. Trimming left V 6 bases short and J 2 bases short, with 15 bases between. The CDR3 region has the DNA TGTGCCAGCAGCAATAACGTTCGACCCACAGATACGCAGTATTTT. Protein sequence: CASSNNVRPTDTQYF. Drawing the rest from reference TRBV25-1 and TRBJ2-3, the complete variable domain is EADIYQTPRYLVIGTGKKITLECSQTMGHDKMYWYQQDPGMELHLIHYSYGVNSTEKGDLSSESTVSRIRTEHFPLTLESARPSHTSQYLCASSNNVRPTDTQYFGPGTRLTVL.

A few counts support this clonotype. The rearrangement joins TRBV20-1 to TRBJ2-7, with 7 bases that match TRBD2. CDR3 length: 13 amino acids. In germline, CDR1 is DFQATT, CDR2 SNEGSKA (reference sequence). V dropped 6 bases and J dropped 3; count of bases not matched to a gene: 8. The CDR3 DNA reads TGCAGTGCACCCCCTGCGGGAGTCTACGAGCAGTACTTC. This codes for CSAPPAGVYEQYF.

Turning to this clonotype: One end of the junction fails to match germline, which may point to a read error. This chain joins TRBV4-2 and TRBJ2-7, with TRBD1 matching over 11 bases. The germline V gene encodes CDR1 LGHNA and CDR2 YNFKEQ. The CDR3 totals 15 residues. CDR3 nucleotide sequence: TGTGCCGGCAGCTCGCCGGGACAGGGGGTCCACGAGCAGTACTTC. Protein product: CAGSSPGQGVHEQYF.

The DNA for the CDR3 is TGTGCCAGCTCACCCTACAGGGTATCCCCAGATACGCAGTATTTT. It encodes CASSPYRVSPDTQYF. V gene TRBV18 combines with J gene TRBJ2-3, with TRBD1 as a possible D gene (6 bases). The CDR3 is 15 amino acids. Trimming removed 3 bases at V and 4 bases at J, with 14 bases between. The germline V gene encodes CDR1 KGHSH and CDR2 LQKENI.

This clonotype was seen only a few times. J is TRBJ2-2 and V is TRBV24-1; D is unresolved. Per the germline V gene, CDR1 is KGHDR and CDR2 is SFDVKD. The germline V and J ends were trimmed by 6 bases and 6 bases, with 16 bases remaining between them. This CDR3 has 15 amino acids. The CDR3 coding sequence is TGTGCCACCAGTCCGGCTCTAGGATTCTCCGGGGAGCTGTTTTTT. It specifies CATSPALGFSGELFF.

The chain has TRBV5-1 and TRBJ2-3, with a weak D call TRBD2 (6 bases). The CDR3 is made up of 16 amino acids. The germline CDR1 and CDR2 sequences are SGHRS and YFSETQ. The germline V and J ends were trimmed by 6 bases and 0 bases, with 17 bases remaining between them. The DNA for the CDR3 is TGCGCCAGCACACTCAGTGGGGCGGGGAGCACAGATACGCAGTATTTT. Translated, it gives CASTLSGAGSTDTQYF.

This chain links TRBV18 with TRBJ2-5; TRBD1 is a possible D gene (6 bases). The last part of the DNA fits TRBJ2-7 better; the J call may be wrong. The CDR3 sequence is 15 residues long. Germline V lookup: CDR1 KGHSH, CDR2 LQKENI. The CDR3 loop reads CASSPPAGARNEQYF. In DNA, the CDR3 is TGTGCCAGCTCACCACCGGCAGGGGCTCGGAACGAGCAGTACTTC.

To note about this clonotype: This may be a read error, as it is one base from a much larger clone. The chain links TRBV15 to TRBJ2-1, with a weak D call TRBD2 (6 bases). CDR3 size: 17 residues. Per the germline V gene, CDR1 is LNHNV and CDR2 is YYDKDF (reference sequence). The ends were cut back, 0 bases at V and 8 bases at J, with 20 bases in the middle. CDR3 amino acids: CATSRDCRPGLPYEQFF. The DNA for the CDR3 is TGTGCCACCAGCAGAGACTGCAGACCAGGACTACCCTATGAGCAGTTCTTC.

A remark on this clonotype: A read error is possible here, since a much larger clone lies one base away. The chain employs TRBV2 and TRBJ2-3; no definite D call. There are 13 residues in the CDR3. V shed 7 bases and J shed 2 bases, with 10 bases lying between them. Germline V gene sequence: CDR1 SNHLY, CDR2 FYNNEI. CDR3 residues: CASTKENTDTQYF. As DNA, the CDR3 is TGTGCCAGCACGAAGGAGAACACAGATACGCAGTATTTT.

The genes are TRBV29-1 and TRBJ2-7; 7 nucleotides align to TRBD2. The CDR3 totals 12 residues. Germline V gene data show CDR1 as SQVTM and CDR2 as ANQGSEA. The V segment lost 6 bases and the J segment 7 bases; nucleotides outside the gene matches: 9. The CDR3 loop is CSVAHRDYEQYF. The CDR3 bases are TGCAGCGTCGCCCATAGGGACTATGAGCAGTACTTC.

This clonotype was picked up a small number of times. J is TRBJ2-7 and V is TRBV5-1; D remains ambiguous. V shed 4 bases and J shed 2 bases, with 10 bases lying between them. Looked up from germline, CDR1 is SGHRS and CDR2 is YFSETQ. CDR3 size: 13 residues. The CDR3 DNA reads TGCGCCAGCAGCGAAAACGGAGCCTACGAGCAGTACTTC. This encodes CASSENGAYEQYF. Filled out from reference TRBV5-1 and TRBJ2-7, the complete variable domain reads KAGVTQTPRYLIKTRGQQVTLSCSPISGHRSVSWYQQTPGQGLQFLFEYFSETQRNKGNFPGRFSGRQFSNSRSEMNVSTLELGDSALYLCASSENGAYEQYFGPGTRLTVT.

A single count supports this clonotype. The CDR3 spells CASSRVGDYEQYF. CDR3 nucleotides: TGTGCCAGCAGTCGGGTCGGAGACTACGAGCAGTACTTC. The V gene is TRBV27, the J gene TRBJ2-4; unclear D gene. The J call is in doubt because the DNA end fits TRBJ2-7 better. Germline CDR1 and CDR2: MNHEY and SMNVEV (reference sequence). This CDR3 has 13 residues.

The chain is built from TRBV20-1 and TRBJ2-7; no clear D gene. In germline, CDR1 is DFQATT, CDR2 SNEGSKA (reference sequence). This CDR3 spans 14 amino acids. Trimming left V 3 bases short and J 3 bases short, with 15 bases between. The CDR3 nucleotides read TGCAGTGCTAGCGCCCGACTTGCTGACTACGAGCAGTACTTC. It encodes CSASARLADYEQYF.